Listed below are T cell receptor beta chains from one sample, sequenced in a study of T cell responses to AZD1222 COVID-19 vaccine. Clones were sequenced by immunoSEQ multiplex PCR, and TCRdb holds only the in-frame ones, with some missing. Of 120,000 or so clones listed, roughly 91% are singletons. The input for sequencing was peripheral blood, taken on day 0 of MenACWY control vaccination. Receptor source: an adult in good health. The CDR3 runs from the conserved cysteine through the conserved F or W. A D gene is named only where the DNA matches it firmly. The size field is filled for only some rows; it gives once, few, many or a size class.

abundance | j_gene | v_gene | d_gene | len | CDR3nt | CDR3aa
NA | TRBJ1-2 | TRBV2 | NA | 12 | TGTGCCAGCAGTGAATCGGCCTATGGCTACACCTTC | CASSESAYGYTF
NA | TRBJ1-1 | TRBV12-3/TRBV12-4 | NA | 12 | TGTGCCAGCAGTTCGTCGAACACTGAAGCTTTCTTT | CASSSSNTEAFF
few | TRBJ1-2 | TRBV6-5 | NA | 12 | TGTGCCAGCAGTTCCGGCCTTTTTGGCTACACCTTC | CASSSGLFGYTF
NA | TRBJ2-4 | TRBV7-3 | TRBD2 | 17 | TGTGCCAGCAGCTTAGGGGGACTAGCTTTAGCCAAAAACATTCAGTACTTC | CASSLGGLALAKNIQYF
NA | TRBJ2-7 | TRBV3-1/TRBV3-2 | NA | 15 | TGTGCCAGCAGCCAAGAATGGGACACCTCCTACGAGCAGTACTTC | CASSQEWDTSYEQYF
NA | TRBJ1-1 | TRBV7-2 | NA | 13 | TGTGCCAGCAGGACCGTGGTGAACCTTGAAGCTTTCTTT | CASRTVVNLEAFF
NA | TRBJ2-3 | TRBV30 | TRBD2 | 15 | TGTGCCTGGAGGGCTAGCGGGAGGGCTATAGATACGCAGTATTTT | CAWRASGRAIDTQYF
NA | TRBJ1-2 | TRBV3-1/TRBV3-2 | TRBD1 | 15 | TGTGCCAGCAGCCCTAGACAGGGTGCTAACTATGGCTACACCTTC | CASSPRQGANYGYTF
once | TRBJ2-7 | TRBV6-5 | TRBD1 | 15 | TGTGCCAGCAGCGATCAGCAGGGGGCATCCTACGAGCAGTACTTC | CASSDQQGASYEQYF
NA | TRBJ2-3 | TRBV19 | TRBD2 | 15 | TGTGCCAGTAGTACGGGGCGGGAGGGCACAGATACGCAGTATTTT | CASSTGREGTDTQYF
NA | TRBJ2-1 | TRBV6-2/TRBV6-3 | NA | 16 | TGTGCCAGCAGTTACTCGATACTAGCCGCCTACAATGAGCAGTTCTTC | CASSYSILAAYNEQFF
NA | TRBJ1-3 | TRBV5-1 | NA | 14 | TGCGCCAGCAGCTTGGGGGGCTCTGGAAACACCATATATTTT | CASSLGGSGNTIYF
NA | TRBJ2-2 | TRBV27 | NA | 14 | TGTGCCAGCAGTTTATCGTGGGGCACCGGGGAGCTGTTTTTT | CASSLSWGTGELFF
NA | TRBJ2-7 | TRBV29-1 | NA | 12 | TGCAGCGTTGAAGAACAGACTTACGAGCAGTACTTC | CSVEEQTYEQYF
NA | TRBJ2-7 | TRBV9 | TRBD2 | 14 | TGTGCCAGCAGCAGCGGGGGGCACTCCTACGAGCAGTACTTC | CASSSGGHSYEQYF
NA | TRBJ2-2 | TRBV9 | TRBD2 | 18 | TGTGCCAGCAGCCCCCGGGGGCTAGCGGGAGCAAGTACCGGGGAGCTGTTTTTT | CASSPRGLAGASTGELFF
NA | TRBJ2-7 | TRBV7-9 | NA | 12 | TGTGCCAGCAGCTTAGTCGATTACGAGCAGTACTTC | CASSLVDYEQYF
NA | TRBJ1-3 | TRBV9 | NA | 16 | TGTGCCAGCAGCGTAGGGGAGGGATTGGCGGGAAACACCATATATTTT | CASSVGEGLAGNTIYF
NA | TRBJ1-2 | TRBV19 | NA | 13 | TGTGCCAGTAGTATAATGGGTACCGGGGGCTACACCTTC | CASSIMGTGGYTF
NA | TRBJ1-5 | TRBV6-2/TRBV6-3 | NA | 14 | TGTGCCAGCAGCGCGGGGGCTTCCAATCAGCCCCAGCATTTT | CASSAGASNQPQHF
NA | TRBJ2-1 | TRBV19 | TRBD2 | 18 | TGTGCCAGTACAGGGGGAGGACTAGCGGGAGACAAGTACAATGAGCAGTTCTTC | CASTGGGLAGDKYNEQFF
NA | TRBJ2-7 | TRBV7-2 | NA | 15 | TGTGCCAGCAGCTTACGGTACGCAGCCTATTACGAGCAGTACTTC | CASSLRYAAYYEQYF
few | TRBJ1-5 | TRBV18 | NA | 12 | TGTGCCAGCTCACCGAATAATCAGCCCCAGCATTTT | CASSPNNQPQHF
NA | TRBJ2-3 | TRBV12-3/TRBV12-4 | NA | 12 | TGTGCCAGCAGTTTCGGGGGAGATACGCAGTATTTT | CASSFGGDTQYF